This T cell receptor beta chain stems from a study of cytomegalovirus exposure and HLA in healthy donors. Study findings and constraints: Among TCR beta chains, those listed as cytomegalovirus-associated numbered about 160.

Healthy bone marrow donors made up the donors. 13 Jbeta primers and 60 Vbeta primers were used for the PCR. The repertoire was sequenced with immunoSEQ multiplex PCR; TCRdb's copy has only in-frame clones and lacks some. The sample records more than 50,000 clones, about 71% being singletons. Trimming left V 6 bases short and J 3 bases short, with 23 bases between. CDR3 length: 17 residues. Turning to this clone: The antigen remains undetermined.

This sequence joins TRBV23-1 and TRBJ2-5, with D perhaps TRBD2 (6 bases). TRBV23-1 carries the ORF label, with uncertain function. The clonotype comes from a woman aged 55-69 years in good health and CMV-seropositive. Input material: PBMCs. The CDR3 coding sequence is TGCGCCAGCAGCCAAGATACGGTAGCGGACCCTAAAGAGACCCAGTACTTC. As protein: CASSQDTVADPKETQYF.